The rows below give T cell receptor beta chains drawn from one sample of a study of blood T cell repertoires in COVID-19. Sequencing used immunoSEQ multiplex PCR; TCRdb keeps in-frame clones, though not all of them. The sample has 150,000 to 200,000 clones; 85% to 90% are singletons. The source material was peripheral blood. The receptors were sampled from a man in his sixties or seventies with active or convalescent COVID-19. CDR3s include the opening cysteine and the closing phenylalanine or tryptophan. A D gene is named only where the DNA matches it firmly. Clone sizes are given selectively: once, few, many, or a class where the clone is expanded.

clone_size	v_call	j_call	d_call	cdr3_nt	cdr3_aa
NA	TRBV2	TRBJ1-5	TRBD1	TGTGCCAGCAGTGAAGTACAGGGGAACAATCAGCCCCAGCATTTT	CASSEVQGNNQPQHF
NA	TRBV28	TRBJ1-2	NA	TGTGCCAGCAGTTCGGGACAAGGGAACTATGGCTACACCTTC	CASSSGQGNYGYTF
NA	TRBV11-2	TRBJ1-6	NA	TGTGCCAGCAGCTTAGATAAGTTTTTAGCCCTCCACTTT	CASSLDKFLALHF
once	TRBV11-3	TRBJ2-1	TRBD2	TGTGCCAGCAGCTTACTAGCGGGGGGGTACCACAATGAGCAGTTCTTC	CASSLLAGGYHNEQFF
NA	TRBV24-1	TRBJ1-2	TRBD1	TGTGCCACCAGCCCCAGGGGGCGCGCCTATGGCTACACCTTC	CATSPRGRAYGYTF
NA	TRBV10-2	TRBJ2-3	TRBD2	TGCGCCAGCAACCAACTAGCGGGAGGCACAGATACGCAGTATTTT	CASNQLAGGTDTQYF
NA	TRBV9	TRBJ1-2	NA	TGTGCCAGCAGCCCCCGGACAGATAACTATGGCTACACCTTC	CASSPRTDNYGYTF
NA	TRBV27	TRBJ2-7	TRBD1	TGTGCCAGCAGTTTTGGGACAGGCCCCTACGAGCAGTACTTC	CASSFGTGPYEQYF
once	TRBV3-1/TRBV3-2	TRBJ2-7	TRBD1	TGTGCCAGCAGCCAAGGGGACAGGGACTACGAGCAGTACTTC	CASSQGDRDYEQYF
NA	TRBV30	TRBJ2-2	NA	TGTGCCTGGAGTGGGACATCATCAAGGAGGGCCGGGGAGCTGTTTTTT	CAWSGTSSRRAGELFF
NA	TRBV30	TRBJ2-7	NA	TGTGCCTGGAGTGTAGCGGGTCTCACAAACTACGAGCAGTACTTC	CAWSVAGLTNYEQYF
NA	TRBV6-5	TRBJ1-1	NA	TGTGCCAGCAATCCGGGGGGATCCTTGAACACTGAAGCTTTCTTT	CASNPGGSLNTEAFF
NA	TRBV30	TRBJ2-5	TRBD2	TGTGCCTCCCAGCGGGGGGAAGAGACCCAGTACTTC	CASQRGEETQYF
once	TRBV5-4	TRBJ2-5	NA	TGTGCCAGCAGCTTGGGAGGGCGCCGGTACCAAGAGACCCAGTACTTC	CASSLGGRRYQETQYF
NA	TRBV11-2	TRBJ2-3	NA	TGTGCCAGCAGCTTTTCCCACCCTATGACTGGGACGCAGTATTTT	CASSFSHPMTGTQYF
NA	TRBV7-2	TRBJ1-4	TRBD1	TGTGCCAGCAGCCTTGAGGGGGCTGATGAAAAACTGTTTTTT	CASSLEGADEKLFF
NA	TRBV9	TRBJ1-2	TRBD1	TGTGCCAGCAGCGGAGCGGAACGACAGGGGGCGGTCTATGGCTACACCTTC	CASSGAERQGAVYGYTF
once	TRBV3-1/TRBV3-2	TRBJ2-3	TRBD2	TGTGCCAGCAGTCTAGCGGGAGACTCAGATACGCAGTATTTT	CASSLAGDSDTQYF
NA	TRBV14	TRBJ2-1	TRBD2	TGTGCCAGCAGCCCTTTAGCGGGCTCCTACAATGAGCAGTTCTTC	CASSPLAGSYNEQFF
NA	TRBV5-6	TRBJ1-3	TRBD1	TGTGCCAGCCGCTACGGACAGGGTAGGGGAAACACCATATATTTT	CASRYGQGRGNTIYF
once	TRBV7-6	TRBJ2-3	NA	TGTGCCAGCAGCTTAGGTACGGGCACAGATACGCAGTATTTT	CASSLGTGTDTQYF
few	TRBV30	TRBJ2-2	NA	TGTGCCTGGAGAGTCTTTGCGGGGGAGCTGTTTTTT	CAWRVFAGELFF